Sequencing of this T cell receptor (beta chain) was carried out in a study of blood T cell repertoires in COVID-19 (dated by TCRdb to the early 2020s). Study-level background: The collaborator samples originated in the United States, Italy and Spain and spanned the acute and convalescent phases of COVID-19. The samples were drawn from two sources: the first 160 participants of the ongoing ImmuneRACE study, and approximately 1,300 subjects contributed by 6 global collaborators. Where HLA class I and class II types were available, the types were taken from metadata supplied by the sample provider, not from assay-based typing. The dataset comprised deeply sampled blood TCRbeta repertoires from subjects exposed to, actively infected with, or recovered from COVID-19. The sample metadata nearly always contained a de-identified subject ID, COVID-19 status, age in years and sex. A freely available public database, intended as a resource for researchers studying the immune response to SARS-CoV-2, is where the repertoires were released. The prospective study material was composed of cDNA or gDNA derived from T cells, B-cell-depleted T cells, or PBMCs. What the study reported, not specific to this receptor: The quantity of clinical and demographic metadata differed by source and by participant and was supplied without curation.

CDR1 and CDR2 are drawn from the germline V gene: MNHEY, SVGAGI. The CDR3 numbers 15 residues from cysteine through phenylalanine. Only CDR3 DNA is held: 45 bases, read in frame from base 1. Germline trimming: 6 bases from V, 7 bases from J; junction bases outside gene matches: 10. As regards this clone: Its specific antigen is unknown. The sample holds no much larger clone one base away, and base qualities are not on file.

TCRbeta CDR3 regions were amplified from genomic DNA using the immunoSEQ Assay, a bias-controlled multiplex PCR. The study's own analysis went as follows. The number of nucleated cells in each sample was estimated from the amplification of reference gene primers within the assay. Sequence reads were collapsed and filtered to measure the absolute abundance of every unique TCRbeta CDR3 rearrangement. For each sample, productive Simpson clonality was calculated as the square root of Simpson's diversity index over productive rearrangements. The table comes from immuneACCESS by way of TCRdb, which keeps in-frame sequences with V and J called. Part of the clones is missing from these tables; in studies checked, under half for an unresolved V gene and the rest for unknown reasons. V and J calls and clone size are copied from that table; D and trimming were computed from the DNA. Here the sample has 490,000 or so clones; approximately 86% occur a single time. Together, the top ten hold around 7.9% of the sample.

In the prospective study, participants were about 18 to 95 years old, resided in about two dozen geographic areas of the United States, and were enrolled through a virtual design. In the prospective study, cohorts were assigned on the basis of participant-reported clinical history obtained from a screening survey and a study questionnaire. For ImmuneRACE Cohort 3, a participant was defined as recovered based on two consecutive negative NP/OP PCR tests, clearance by a healthcare professional, or resolution of symptoms. Mobile phlebotomists in the prospective study collected whole blood, serum and a nasopharyngeal or oropharyngeal swab from every participant. Over a roughly two-month period, participants in the prospective study had the option of providing additional blood draws and questionnaires. Prospective study blood samples were shipped either frozen or at room temperature before DNA extraction.

The chain was built from TRBV6-5 and TRBJ2-1, and TRBD1 matches 9 of the central bases. Material: PBMCs or T cells enriched from blood (not recorded which). This clonotype originated in a woman in her sixties or seventies who had recovered from COVID-19. The CDR3 protein is CASSLKPGQGNEQFF. The DNA is TGTGCCAGCAGCCTCAAGCCGGGACAGGGAAATGAGCAGTTCTTC.